This TCR beta chain is from a study of shared clonotypes between healthy human individuals. Notes on this clone: One end of the junction varies from germline; a read error may be responsible.

Here immunoSEQ multiplex PCR was the method, and the copy in TCRdb shows in-frame clones only, minus some. Among approximately 2,200,000 clones listed, under 95% were seen once. This CDR3 is built from 11 residues. Germline V lookup: CDR1 DFQATT, CDR2 SNEGSKA (reference sequence). In the naive CD8 group, cells lacked CD45RO and were positively selected for CCR7, so terminally differentiated effector memory CD45RA+ cells were left out. The TCR comes from a young man in good health. Some clones in this sample may be carry-over from other donors' samples. Sequencing input: naive CD8+ T cells from PBMCs. V usage is TRBV20-1 and J usage is TRBJ2-1; 8 bases line up with TRBD2. The CDR3, as DNA: TGCAGGGCTAGCGGGTACAATGAGCAGTTCTTC. Protein sequence: CRASGYNEQFF.